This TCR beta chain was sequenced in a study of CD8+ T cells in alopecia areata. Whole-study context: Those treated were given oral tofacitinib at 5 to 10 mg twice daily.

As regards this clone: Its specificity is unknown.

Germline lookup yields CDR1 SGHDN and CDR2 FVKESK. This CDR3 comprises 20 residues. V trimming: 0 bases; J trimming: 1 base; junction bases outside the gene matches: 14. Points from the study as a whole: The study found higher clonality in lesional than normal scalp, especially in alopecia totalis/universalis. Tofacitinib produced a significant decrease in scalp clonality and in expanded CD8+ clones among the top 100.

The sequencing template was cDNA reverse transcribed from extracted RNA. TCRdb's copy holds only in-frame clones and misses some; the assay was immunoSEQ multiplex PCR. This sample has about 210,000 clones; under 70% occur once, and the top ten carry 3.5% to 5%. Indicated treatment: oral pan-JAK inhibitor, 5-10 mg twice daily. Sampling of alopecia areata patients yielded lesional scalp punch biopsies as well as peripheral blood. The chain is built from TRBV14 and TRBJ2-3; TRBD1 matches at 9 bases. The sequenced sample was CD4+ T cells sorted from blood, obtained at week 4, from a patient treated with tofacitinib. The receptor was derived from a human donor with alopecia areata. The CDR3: CASSQEHRDREIGGTDTQYF. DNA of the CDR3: TGTGCCAGCAGCCAAGAACACCGGGACAGGGAGATCGGAGGCACAGATACGCAGTATTTT.